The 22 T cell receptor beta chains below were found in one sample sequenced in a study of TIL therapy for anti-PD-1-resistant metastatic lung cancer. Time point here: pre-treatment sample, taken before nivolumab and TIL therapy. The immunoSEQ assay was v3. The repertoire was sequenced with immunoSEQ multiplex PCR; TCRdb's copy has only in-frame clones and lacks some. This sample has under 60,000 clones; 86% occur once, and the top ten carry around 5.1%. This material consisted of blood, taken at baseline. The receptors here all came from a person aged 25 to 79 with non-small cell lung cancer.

For the CDR3, the DNA is TGTGCCACCAGCAGAGATTGGGGTCCCGGGGAGACCCAGTACTTC. This translates into CATSRDWGPGETQYF. The V and J genes are TRBV15 and TRBJ2-5, with unresolved D. The length of the CDR3 is 15 residues. CDR1 and CDR2 (germline): LNHNV, YYDKDF (reference sequence). Trimming pared 0 bases from V and 5 bases from J, leaving 13 bases between.

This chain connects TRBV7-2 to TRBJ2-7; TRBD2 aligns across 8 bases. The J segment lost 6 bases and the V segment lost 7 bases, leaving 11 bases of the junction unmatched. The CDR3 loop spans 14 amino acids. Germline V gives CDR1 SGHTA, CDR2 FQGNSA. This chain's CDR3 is CASTLQRGRSEQYF. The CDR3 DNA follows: TGTGCCAGCACCCTCCAGCGGGGGAGGAGCGAGCAGTACTTC. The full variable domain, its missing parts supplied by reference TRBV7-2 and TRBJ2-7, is GAGVSQSPSNKVTEKGKDVELRCDPISGHTALYWYRQSLGQGLEFLIYFQGNSAPDKSGLPSDRFSAERTGGSVSTLTIQRTQQEDSAVYLCASTLQRGRSEQYFGPGTRLTVT.

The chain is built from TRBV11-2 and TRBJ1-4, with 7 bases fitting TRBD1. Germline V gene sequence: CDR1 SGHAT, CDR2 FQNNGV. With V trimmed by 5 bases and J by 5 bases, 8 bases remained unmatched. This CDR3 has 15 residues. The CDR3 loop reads CASSPTGTENEKLFF. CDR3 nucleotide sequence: TGTGCCAGCAGCCCTACCGGGACAGAAAATGAAAAACTGTTTTTT. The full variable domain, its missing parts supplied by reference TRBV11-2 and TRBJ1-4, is EAGVAQSPRYKIIEKRQSVAFWCNPISGHATLYWYQQILGQGPKLLIQFQNNGVVDDSQLPKDRFSAERLKGVDSTLKIQPAKLEDSAVYLCASSPTGTENEKLFFGSGTQLSVL.

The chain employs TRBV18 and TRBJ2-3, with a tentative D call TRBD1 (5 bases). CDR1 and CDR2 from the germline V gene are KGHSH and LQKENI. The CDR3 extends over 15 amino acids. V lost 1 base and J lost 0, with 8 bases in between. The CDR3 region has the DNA TGTGCCAGCTCACCACGGGGCGAGAGCACAGATACGCAGTATTTT. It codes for CASSPRGESTDTQYF. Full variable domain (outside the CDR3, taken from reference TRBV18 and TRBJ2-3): NAGVMQNPRHLVRRRGQEARLRCSPMKGHSHVYWYRQLPEEGLKFMVYLQKENIIDESGMPKERFSAEFPKEGPSILRIQQVVRGDSAAYFCASSPRGESTDTQYFGPGTRLTVL.

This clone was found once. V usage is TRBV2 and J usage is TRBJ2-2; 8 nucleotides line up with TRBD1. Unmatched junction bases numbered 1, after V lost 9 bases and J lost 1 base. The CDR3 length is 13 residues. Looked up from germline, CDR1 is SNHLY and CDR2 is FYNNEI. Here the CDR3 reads CASGQGNTGELFF. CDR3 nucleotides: TGTGCCAGTGGACAGGGGAACACCGGGGAGCTGTTTTTT. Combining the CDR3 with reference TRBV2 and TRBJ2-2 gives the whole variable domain EPEVTQTPSHQVTQMGQEVILRCVPISNHLYFYWYRQILGQKVEFLVSFYNNEISEKSEIFDDQFSVERPDGSNFTLKIRSTKLEDSAMYFCASGQGNTGELFFGEGSRLTVL.

The CDR3 DNA reads TGTGCCAGCAGCTTTTCCGATAGGGGCTACGAGCAGTACTTC. This gives the protein CASSFSDRGYEQYF. This rearrangement joins TRBV7-8 to TRBJ2-7, with D perhaps TRBD1 (5 bases). The ends were cut back, 3 bases at V and 3 bases at J, with 12 bases in the middle. CDR3 length: 14 amino acids. The germline V gene has CDR1 SGHVS and CDR2 FQNEAQ.

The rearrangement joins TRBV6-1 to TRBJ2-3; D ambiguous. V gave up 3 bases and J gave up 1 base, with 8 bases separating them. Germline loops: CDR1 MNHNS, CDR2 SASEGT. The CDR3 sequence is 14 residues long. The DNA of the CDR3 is TGTGCCAGCAGTGAGTTCCTGGGCACAGATACGCAGTATTTT. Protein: CASSEFLGTDTQYF.

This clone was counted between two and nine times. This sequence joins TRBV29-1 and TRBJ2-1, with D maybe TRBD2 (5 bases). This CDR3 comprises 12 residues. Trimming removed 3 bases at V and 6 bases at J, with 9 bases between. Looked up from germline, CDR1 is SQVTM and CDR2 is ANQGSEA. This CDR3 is CSVESLANEQFF. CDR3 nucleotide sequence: TGCAGCGTTGAGAGTCTAGCCAATGAGCAGTTCTTC.

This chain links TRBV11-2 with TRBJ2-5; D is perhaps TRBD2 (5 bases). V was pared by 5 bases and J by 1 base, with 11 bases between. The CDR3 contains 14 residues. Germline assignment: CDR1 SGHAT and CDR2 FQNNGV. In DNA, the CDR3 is TGTGCCAGCAGCCCAACAACTAGCCAAGAGACCCAGTACTTC. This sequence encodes CASSPTTSQETQYF.

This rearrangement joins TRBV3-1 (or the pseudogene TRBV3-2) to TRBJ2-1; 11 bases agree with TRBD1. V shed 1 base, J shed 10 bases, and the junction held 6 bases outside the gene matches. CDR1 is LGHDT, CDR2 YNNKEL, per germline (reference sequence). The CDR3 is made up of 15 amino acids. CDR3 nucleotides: TGTGCCAGCAGCCAAGCCTTTGGACAGGGGGCAGAGCAGTTCTTC. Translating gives CASSQAFGQGAEQFF.

CDR3 region: CASSLGRTEYNEQFF. In DNA, the CDR3 is TGTGCCAGCAGCTTAGGGAGAACCGAGTACAATGAGCAGTTCTTC. V usage is TRBV7-8 and J usage is TRBJ2-1; D gene uncertain. From germline, CDR1 is SGHVS and CDR2 FQNEAQ. CDR3 length: 15 amino acids. Trimming stripped 1 base from V and 4 bases from J, with 11 bases between.

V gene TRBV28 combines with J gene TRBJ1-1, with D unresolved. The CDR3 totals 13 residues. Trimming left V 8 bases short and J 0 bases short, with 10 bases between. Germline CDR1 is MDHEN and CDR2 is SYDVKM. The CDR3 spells CASFVSLNTEAFF. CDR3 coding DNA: TGTGCCAGCTTTGTAAGTCTGAACACTGAAGCTTTCTTT.

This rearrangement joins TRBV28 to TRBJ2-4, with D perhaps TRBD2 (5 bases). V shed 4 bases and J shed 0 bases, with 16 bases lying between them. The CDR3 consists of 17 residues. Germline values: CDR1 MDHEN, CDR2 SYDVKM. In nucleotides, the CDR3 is TGTGCCAGCAGTTCCGGGATGCTATCATTAGCCAAAAACATTCAGTACTTC. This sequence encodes CASSSGMLSLAKNIQYF.

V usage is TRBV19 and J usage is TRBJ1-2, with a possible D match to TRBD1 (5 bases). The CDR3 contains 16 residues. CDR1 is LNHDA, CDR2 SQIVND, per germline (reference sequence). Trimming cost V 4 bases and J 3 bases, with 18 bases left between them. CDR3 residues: CASSNGLGQDDYGYTF. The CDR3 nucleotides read TGTGCCAGTAGTAACGGTCTGGGGCAGGATGACTATGGCTACACCTTC.

CDR3 protein: CASSYRGEQPQHF. The CDR3 nucleotides read TGTGCCAGCAGTTACAGGGGGGAGCAGCCCCAGCATTTT. V and J are TRBV6-2 or TRBV6-3 and TRBJ1-5; D is possibly TRBD1 (6 bases). The CDR3 sequence is 13 residues long. V lost 2 bases and J 7 bases, leaving 9 bases between the germline ends. Germline V gene data show CDR1 as MNHEY and CDR2 as SVGEGT.

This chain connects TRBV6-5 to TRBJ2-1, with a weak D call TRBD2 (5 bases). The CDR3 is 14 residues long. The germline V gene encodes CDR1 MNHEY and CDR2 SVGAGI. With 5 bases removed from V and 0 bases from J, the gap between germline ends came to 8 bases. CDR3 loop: CASSLSGSYNEQFF. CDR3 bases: TGTGCCAGCAGTCTCAGCGGCTCCTACAATGAGCAGTTCTTC.

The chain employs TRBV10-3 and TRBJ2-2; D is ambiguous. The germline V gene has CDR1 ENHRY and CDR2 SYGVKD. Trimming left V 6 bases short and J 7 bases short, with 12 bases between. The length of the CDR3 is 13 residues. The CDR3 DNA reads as TGTGCCATCAGCCCAAGAGAAAACGGGGAGCTGTTTTTT. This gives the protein CAISPRENGELFF.

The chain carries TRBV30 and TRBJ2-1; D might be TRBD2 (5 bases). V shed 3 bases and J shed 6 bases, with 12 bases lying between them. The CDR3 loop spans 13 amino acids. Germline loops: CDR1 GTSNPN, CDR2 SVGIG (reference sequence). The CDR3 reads CAWRYSASNEQFF. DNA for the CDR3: TGTGCCTGGAGGTATAGCGCGAGCAATGAGCAGTTCTTC. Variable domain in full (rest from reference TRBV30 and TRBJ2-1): SQTIHQWPATLVQPVGSPLSLECTVEGTSNPNLYWYRQAAGRGLQLLFYSVGIGQISSEVPQNLSASRPQDRQFILSSKKLLLSDSGFYLCAWRYSASNEQFFGPGTRLTVL.

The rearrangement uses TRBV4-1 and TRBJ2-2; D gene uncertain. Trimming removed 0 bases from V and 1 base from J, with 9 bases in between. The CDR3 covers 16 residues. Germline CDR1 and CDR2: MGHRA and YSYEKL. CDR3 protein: CASSQDSQLNTGELFF. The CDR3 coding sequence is TGCGCCAGCAGCCAAGATAGTCAGCTGAACACCGGGGAGCTGTTTTTT.

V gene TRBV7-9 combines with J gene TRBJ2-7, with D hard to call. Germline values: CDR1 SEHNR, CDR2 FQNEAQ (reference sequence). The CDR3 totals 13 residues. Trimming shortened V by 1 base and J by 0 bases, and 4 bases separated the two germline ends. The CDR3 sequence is CASSLDVSYEQYF. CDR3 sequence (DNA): TGTGCCAGCAGCTTAGATGTCTCCTACGAGCAGTACTTC.

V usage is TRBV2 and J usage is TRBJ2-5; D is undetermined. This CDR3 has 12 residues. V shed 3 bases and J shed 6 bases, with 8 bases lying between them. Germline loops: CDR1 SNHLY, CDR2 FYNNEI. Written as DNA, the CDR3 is TGTGCCAGCAGTGACCCCCCCCAGACCCAGTACTTC. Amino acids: CASSDPPQTQYF.

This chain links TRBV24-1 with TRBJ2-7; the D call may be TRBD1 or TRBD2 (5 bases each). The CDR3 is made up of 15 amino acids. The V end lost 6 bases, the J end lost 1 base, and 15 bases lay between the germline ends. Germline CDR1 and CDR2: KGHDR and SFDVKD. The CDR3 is CATSPGQGGSYEQYF. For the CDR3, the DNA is TGTGCCACCAGTCCGGGGCAGGGTGGGTCCTACGAGCAGTACTTC.